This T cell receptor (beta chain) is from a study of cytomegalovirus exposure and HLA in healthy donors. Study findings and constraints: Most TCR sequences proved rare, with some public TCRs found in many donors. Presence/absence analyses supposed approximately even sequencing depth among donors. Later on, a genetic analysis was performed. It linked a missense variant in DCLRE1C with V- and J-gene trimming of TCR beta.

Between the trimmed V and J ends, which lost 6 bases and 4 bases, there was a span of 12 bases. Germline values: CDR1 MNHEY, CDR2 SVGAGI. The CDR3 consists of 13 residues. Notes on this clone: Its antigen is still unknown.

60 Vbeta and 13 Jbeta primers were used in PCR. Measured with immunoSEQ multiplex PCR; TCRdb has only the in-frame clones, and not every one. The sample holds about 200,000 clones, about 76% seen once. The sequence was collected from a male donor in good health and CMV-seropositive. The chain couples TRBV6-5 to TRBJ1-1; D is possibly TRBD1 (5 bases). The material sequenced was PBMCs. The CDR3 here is CASSKGRGTEAFF. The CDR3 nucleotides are TGTGCCAGCAGCAAGGGAAGGGGCACTGAAGCTTTCTTT.